This is a list of T cell receptor beta chains from one sample in a study of blood T cell repertoires in COVID-19. Assay used: immunoSEQ multiplex PCR; TCRdb lists only in-frame clones, some missing. The table has about 20,000 clones, about 91% seen once. Sequences were obtained from peripheral blood. The origin of the receptors is a man in his 70s with active COVID-19. Both conserved end residues are part of each CDR3. The D gene is left open where the match is weak. Size tells how often a clone was seen (once, few, many) or the class of an expanded clone, and some rows leave it out.

13	TRBV6-5	NA	NA	TRBJ2-5	CASSYVRAGTQYF	TGTGCCAGCAGTTACGTGAGGGCCGGGACCCAGTACTTC
14	TRBV5-6	once	NA	TRBJ1-4	CASGRLGANEKLFF	TGTGCCAGCGGAAGACTCGGGGCTAATGAAAAACTGTTTTTT
15	TRBV9	NA	NA	TRBJ1-5	CASSVAPESNQPQHF	TGTGCCAGCAGCGTAGCTCCGGAGAGCAATCAGCCCCAGCATTTT
13	TRBV11-2	NA	NA	TRBJ2-7	CASSGLAVYEQYF	TGTGCCAGCAGTGGGTTAGCGGTATACGAGCAGTACTTC
16	TRBV7-9	NA	NA	TRBJ2-1	CASSLYRTEVRNEQFF	TGTGCCAGCAGCTTATATCGGACGGAGGTGCGGAATGAGCAGTTCTTC
17	TRBV6-2/TRBV6-3	NA	TRBD1	TRBJ2-7	CASTPGQGHSFSYEQYF	TGTGCCAGCACCCCCGGACAGGGGCACTCCTTCTCCTACGAGCAGTACTTC
15	TRBV6-5	NA	NA	TRBJ1-4	CASRQRYTTNEKLFF	TGTGCCAGCCGACAGCGATATACAACTAATGAAAAACTGTTTTTT
16	TRBV7-8	NA	NA	TRBJ2-1	CASSLERSRGYNEQFF	TGTGCCAGCAGCTTAGAAAGATCCCGGGGCTACAATGAGCAGTTCTTC
16	TRBV19	NA	TRBD2	TRBJ2-7	CASNPGGVRSSYEQYF	TGTGCCAGTAATCCTGGGGGGGTAAGGAGCTCCTACGAGCAGTACTTC
17	TRBV24-1	NA	TRBD2	TRBJ2-3	CATSEARLAGGWDTQYF	TGTGCCACCAGTGAAGCCAGGCTAGCGGGGGGTTGGGATACGCAGTATTTT
14	TRBV7-2	NA	NA	TRBJ2-1	CASSLVAAYNEQFF	TGTGCCAGCAGCTTAGTAGCAGCCTACAATGAGCAGTTCTTC
14	TRBV7-9	NA	NA	TRBJ2-1	CASSLAGDWDEQFF	TGTGCCAGCAGCTTAGCGGGAGATTGGGATGAGCAGTTCTTC
12	TRBV5-4	NA	NA	TRBJ1-1	CASSPSDTEAFF	TGTGCCAGCAGCCCCTCGGACACTGAAGCTTTCTTT
16	TRBV5-1	few	NA	TRBJ2-6	CASRRDTTSGANVLTF	TGCGCCAGCAGAAGGGACACTACCTCTGGGGCCAACGTCCTGACTTTC
13	TRBV7-3	NA	NA	TRBJ1-1	CASSLVENTEAFF	TGTGCCAGCAGCTTAGTAGAGAACACTGAAGCTTTCTTT
14	TRBV5-1	NA	TRBD1	TRBJ2-5	CASSGQGAAETQYF	TGCGCCAGCAGTGGACAGGGGGCAGCAGAGACCCAGTACTTC
17	TRBV21-1	NA	NA	TRBJ1-4	CASSKSPWAVTDEKLFF	TGTGCCAGCAGCAAGAGCCCGTGGGCAGTCACCGACGAAAAACTGTTTTTT
18	TRBV4-1	NA	TRBD2	TRBJ2-1	CASSQVGTSGGPVDEQFF	TGCGCCAGCAGCCAAGTAGGGACTAGCGGGGGCCCAGTGGATGAGCAGTTCTTC
13	TRBV28	NA	TRBD2	TRBJ2-1	CASSAASGRGGFF	TGTGCCAGCAGTGCCGCTAGCGGGAGGGGGGGGTTCTTC
14	TRBV7-2	NA	NA	TRBJ2-7	CASSSRQVSYEQYF	TGTGCCAGCAGCAGTCGACAGGTTTCCTACGAGCAGTACTTC
13	TRBV19	NA	TRBD1	TRBJ2-7	CASSRGGGYEQYF	TGTGCCAGTAGTAGAGGGGGCGGCTACGAGCAGTACTTC
13	TRBV6-5	NA	NA	TRBJ1-5	CATMDVRDQPQHF	TGTGCCACCATGGACGTGAGGGATCAGCCCCAGCATTTT
13	TRBV5-4	once	NA	TRBJ2-2	CASSLDRTGELFF	TGTGCCAGCAGCTTGGATCGGACCGGGGAGCTGTTTTTT
14	TRBV7-6	NA	TRBD1	TRBJ2-7	CASSARDRGDEQYF	TGTGCCAGCAGCGCCCGGGACAGGGGGGACGAGCAGTACTTC
14	TRBV19	NA	NA	TRBJ2-2	CASGRQGGTGELFF	TGTGCCAGCGGACGGCAGGGAGGAACCGGGGAGCTGTTTTTT
12	TRBV12-3/TRBV12-4	NA	NA	TRBJ2-5	CASRVLGETQYF	TGTGCCAGCAGGGTCCTAGGAGAGACCCAGTACTTC
14	TRBV9	once	NA	TRBJ2-7	CASSVTFVHDEQYF	TGTGCCAGCAGCGTCACTTTTGTTCACGACGAGCAGTACTTC
14	TRBV15	NA	TRBD1	TRBJ2-7	CATRSGTGIAEQYF	TGTGCCACCAGATCCGGGACAGGGATCGCCGAGCAGTACTTC
17	TRBV6-2/TRBV6-3	NA	TRBD2	TRBJ2-2	CASSQTSGGANTGELFF	TGTGCCAGCAGTCAGACTAGCGGGGGAGCGAACACCGGGGAGCTGTTTTTT
15	TRBV6-6	NA	TRBD2	TRBJ2-1	CASSYPPLAGNEQFF	TGTGCCAGCAGTTACCCACCGTTAGCGGGAAATGAGCAGTTCTTC
15	TRBV19	NA	TRBD1	TRBJ1-6	CASSFPGQVNSPLHF	TGTGCCAGTAGTTTTCCGGGACAGGTGAATTCACCCCTCCACTTT
12	TRBV7-2	NA	NA	TRBJ2-5	CASSFRAETQYF	TGTGCCAGCAGCTTCCGAGCTGAGACCCAGTACTTC
13	TRBV6-5	NA	NA	TRBJ2-7	CASGAGALYEQYF	TGTGCCAGCGGGGCAGGGGCCCTTTACGAGCAGTACTTC
13	TRBV6-5	NA	NA	TRBJ1-1	CATLGGRGTEAFF	TGTGCCACCCTGGGGGGGAGAGGCACTGAAGCTTTCTTT
12	TRBV6-2/TRBV6-3	few	NA	TRBJ1-6	CASSSLVSPLHF	TGTGCCAGCAGCAGTCTAGTCTCACCCCTCCACTTT
15	TRBV11-3	NA	TRBD2	TRBJ2-7	CASSPSSGRLDEQYF	TGTGCCAGCAGCCCCTCTAGCGGGAGGCTAGACGAGCAGTACTTC
14	TRBV6-6	NA	NA	TRBJ2-5	CASSHRDNQETQYF	TGTGCCAGCAGTCACCGGGACAACCAAGAGACCCAGTACTTC
14	TRBV11-2	NA	NA	TRBJ1-3	CASSLASSGNTIYF	TGTGCCAGCAGCTTAGCTAGCTCTGGAAACACCATATATTTT
13	TRBV10-3	NA	TRBD1	TRBJ1-2	CAISRDSLGGYTF	TGTGCCATCAGTCGGGACAGCCTTGGTGGCTACACCTTC
17	TRBV24-1	NA	TRBD2	TRBJ2-7	CATSASTPAGVYSEQYF	TGTGCCACCAGTGCGTCGACCCCTGCGGGGGTCTACTCCGAGCAGTACTTC
13	TRBV7-9	NA	NA	TRBJ2-5	CAGKVRSDETQYF	TGTGCCGGCAAGGTTAGAAGCGATGAGACCCAGTACTTC
16	TRBV3-1/TRBV3-2	once	TRBD2	TRBJ2-2	CASSWTSGVGDGELFF	TGTGCCAGCAGCTGGACTAGCGGGGTGGGAGACGGGGAGCTGTTTTTT
14	TRBV24-1	NA	NA	TRBJ1-5	CATSDLTAAQPQHF	TGTGCCACCAGTGATTTAACGGCGGCTCAGCCCCAGCATTTT
17	TRBV5-6	NA	NA	TRBJ1-1	CASSWRLRTVSNTEAFF	TGTGCCAGCAGCTGGAGGTTACGGACAGTCTCGAACACTGAAGCTTTCTTT
14	TRBV6-2/TRBV6-3	NA	TRBD1	TRBJ2-7	CASSYLGQGYEQYF	TGTGCCAGCAGTTACCTGGGACAGGGTTACGAGCAGTACTTC
20	TRBV6-2/TRBV6-3	few	NA	TRBJ1-5	CASSYSIDQGTINSNQPQHF	TGTGCCAGCAGTTACTCGATAGACCAGGGGACTATCAATAGCAATCAGCCCCAGCATTTT
14	TRBV7-9	NA	NA	TRBJ1-5	CASSSNTGTQPQHF	TGTGCCAGCAGCTCAAATACAGGGACTCAGCCCCAGCATTTT